This T cell receptor (beta chain) came from a study of blood T cell repertoires in COVID-19. The CDR3 spans 11 residues. With 10 bases removed from V and 3 bases from J, the gap between germline ends came to 8 bases. Clones were sequenced by immunoSEQ multiplex PCR, and TCRdb holds only the in-frame ones, with some missing. The data contain 150,000 or so clones, about 80% of them singletons. This rearrangement joins TRBV12-3 or TRBV12-4 to TRBJ2-3; a possible D gene is TRBD2 (5 bases). The clonotype was recovered from a woman aged 40 to 50 with COVID-19, enrolled during active disease. The specimen was peripheral blood. The CDR3 bases are TGTGCCATCCGGACTACAGATACGCAGTATTTT. Protein product: CAIRTTDTQYF.